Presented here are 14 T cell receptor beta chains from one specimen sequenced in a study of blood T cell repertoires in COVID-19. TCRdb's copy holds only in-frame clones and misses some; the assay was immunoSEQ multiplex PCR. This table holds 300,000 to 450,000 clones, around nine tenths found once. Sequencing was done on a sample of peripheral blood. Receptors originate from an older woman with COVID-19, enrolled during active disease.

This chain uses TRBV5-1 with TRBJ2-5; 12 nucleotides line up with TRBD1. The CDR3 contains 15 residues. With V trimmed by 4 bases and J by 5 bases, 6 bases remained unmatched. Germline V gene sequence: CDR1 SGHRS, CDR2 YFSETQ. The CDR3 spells CASSPGTGGFETQYF. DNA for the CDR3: TGCGCCAGCAGCCCTGGGACAGGGGGCTTTGAGACCCAGTACTTC.

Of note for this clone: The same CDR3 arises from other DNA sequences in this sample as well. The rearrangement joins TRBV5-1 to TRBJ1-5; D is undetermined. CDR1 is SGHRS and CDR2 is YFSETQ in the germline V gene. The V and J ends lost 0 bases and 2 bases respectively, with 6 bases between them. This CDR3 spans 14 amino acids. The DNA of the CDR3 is TGCGCCAGCAGCTTGGGAGGTGGCAATCAGCCCCAGCATTTT. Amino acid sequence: CASSLGGGNQPQHF.

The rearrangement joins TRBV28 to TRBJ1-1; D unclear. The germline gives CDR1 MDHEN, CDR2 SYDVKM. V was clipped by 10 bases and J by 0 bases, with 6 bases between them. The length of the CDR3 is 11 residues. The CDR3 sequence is CATTMNTEAFF. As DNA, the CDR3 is TGTGCCACTACTATGAACACTGAAGCTTTCTTT. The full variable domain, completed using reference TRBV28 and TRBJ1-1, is DVKVTQSSRYLVKRTGEKVFLECVQDMDHENMFWYRQDPGLGLRLIYFSYDVKMKEKGDIPEGYSVSREKKERFSLILESASTNQTSMYLCATTMNTEAFFGQGTRLTVV.

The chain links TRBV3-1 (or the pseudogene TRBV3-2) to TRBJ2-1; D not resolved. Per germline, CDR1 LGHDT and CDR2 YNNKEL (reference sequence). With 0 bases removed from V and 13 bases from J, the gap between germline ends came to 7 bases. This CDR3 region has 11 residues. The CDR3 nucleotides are TGTGCCAGCAGCCAAGATGGGCCTCAGTTCTTC. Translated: CASSQDGPQFF.

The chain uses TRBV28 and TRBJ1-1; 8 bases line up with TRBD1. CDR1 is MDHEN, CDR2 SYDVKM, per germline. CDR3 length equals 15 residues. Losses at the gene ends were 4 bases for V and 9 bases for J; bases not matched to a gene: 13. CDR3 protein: CASSSPRTGKEKAFF. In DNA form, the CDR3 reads TGTGCCAGCAGTTCCCCGAGGACAGGGAAAGAGAAAGCTTTCTTT.

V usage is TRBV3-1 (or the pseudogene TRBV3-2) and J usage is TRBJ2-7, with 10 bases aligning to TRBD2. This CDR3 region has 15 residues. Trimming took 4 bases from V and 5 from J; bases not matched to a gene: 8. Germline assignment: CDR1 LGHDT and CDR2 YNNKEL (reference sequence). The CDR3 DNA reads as TGTGCCAGCAGCCTAAGAGCGGGGGGGATCGACGAGCAGTACTTC. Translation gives CASSLRAGGIDEQYF.

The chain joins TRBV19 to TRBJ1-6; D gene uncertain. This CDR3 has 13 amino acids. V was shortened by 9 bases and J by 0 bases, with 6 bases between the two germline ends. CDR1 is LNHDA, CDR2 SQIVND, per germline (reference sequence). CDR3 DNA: TGTGCCAGCTCGAGCTCCTATAATTCACCCCTCCACTTT. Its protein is CASSSSYNSPLHF.

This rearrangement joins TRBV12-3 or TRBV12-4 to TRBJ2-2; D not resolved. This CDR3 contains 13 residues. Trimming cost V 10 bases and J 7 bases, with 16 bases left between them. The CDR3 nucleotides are TGTGCCACCCGATGGAGTTATGGCGGGGAGCTGTTTTTT. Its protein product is CATRWSYGGELFF.

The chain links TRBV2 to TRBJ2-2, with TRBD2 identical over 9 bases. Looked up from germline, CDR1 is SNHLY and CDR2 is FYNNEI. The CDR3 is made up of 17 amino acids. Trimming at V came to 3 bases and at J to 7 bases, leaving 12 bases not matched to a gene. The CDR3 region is CASSDRGTSRLVGELFF. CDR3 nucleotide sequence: TGTGCCAGCAGTGACAGGGGGACTAGCCGATTAGTCGGGGAGCTGTTTTTT. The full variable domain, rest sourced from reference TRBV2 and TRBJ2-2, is EPEVTQTPSHQVTQMGQEVILRCVPISNHLYFYWYRQILGQKVEFLVSFYNNEISEKSEIFDDQFSVERPDGSNFTLKIRSTKLEDSAMYFCASSDRGTSRLVGELFFGEGSRLTVL.

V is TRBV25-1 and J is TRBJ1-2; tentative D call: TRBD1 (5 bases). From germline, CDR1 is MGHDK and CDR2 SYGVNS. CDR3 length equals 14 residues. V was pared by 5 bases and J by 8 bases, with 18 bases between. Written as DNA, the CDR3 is TGTGCCAGCAGTTATGAAATTCAGGGAAGGGGCTACACCTTC. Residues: CASSYEIQGRGYTF.

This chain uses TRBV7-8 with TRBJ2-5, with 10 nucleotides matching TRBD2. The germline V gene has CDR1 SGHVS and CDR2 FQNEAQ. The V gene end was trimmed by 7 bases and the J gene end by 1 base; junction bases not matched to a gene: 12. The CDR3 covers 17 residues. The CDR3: CASTPLTGTSAQETQYF. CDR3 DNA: TGTGCCAGCACCCCTCTGACCGGGACTAGCGCCCAAGAGACCCAGTACTTC.

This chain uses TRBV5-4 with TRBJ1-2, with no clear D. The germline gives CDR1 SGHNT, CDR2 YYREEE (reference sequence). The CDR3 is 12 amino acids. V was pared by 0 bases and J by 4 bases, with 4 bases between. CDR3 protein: CASSLDSYGYTF. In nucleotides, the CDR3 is TGTGCCAGCAGCTTGGACAGCTATGGCTACACCTTC.

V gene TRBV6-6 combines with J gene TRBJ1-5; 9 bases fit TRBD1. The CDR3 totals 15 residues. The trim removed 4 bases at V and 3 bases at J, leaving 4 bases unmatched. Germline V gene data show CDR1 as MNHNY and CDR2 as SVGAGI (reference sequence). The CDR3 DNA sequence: TGTGCCAGCAGTTCCCGGGACAGGGACAATCAGCCCCAGCATTTT. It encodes CASSSRDRDNQPQHF.

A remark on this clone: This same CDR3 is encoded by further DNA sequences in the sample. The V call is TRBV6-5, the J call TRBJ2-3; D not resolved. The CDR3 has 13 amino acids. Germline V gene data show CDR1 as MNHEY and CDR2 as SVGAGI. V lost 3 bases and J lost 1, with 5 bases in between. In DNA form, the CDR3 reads TGTGCCAGCAGTTATCCCGGCACAGATACGCAGTATTTT. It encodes CASSYPGTDTQYF.